This is a list of T cell receptor beta chains from one sample in a study of T cell repertoires in cytomegalovirus infection. The antigens for these receptors are not known. TCRdb processed the reads anew with MiXCR; each CDR3 protein has one entry. The sample carries fewer than 200,000 distinct CDR3 sequences, roughly 22% recorded once. The specimen comprised CD8+ T cells from cultured PBMCs, sampled from culture after CMV antigen stimulation. Receptors were obtained from a human donor in good health (CMV status not recorded). Some clones in this sample may be carry-over from other donors' samples. Both conserved end residues are part of each CDR3. A D gene is named only where the DNA matches it firmly. Some rows have no size entry. The others give once, few or many, or a class for an expanded clone.

v_call,clone_size,j_call,d_call,cdr3_aa,cdr3_nt
TRBV4-3,many,TRBJ2-7,TRBD1,CASSPGQGSYEQYF,TGCGCCAGCAGCCCGGGACAGGGGAGCTACGAGCAGTACTTC
TRBV2,NA,TRBJ2-2,TRBD1,CASSDGQGRSGELFF,TGTGCCAGCAGTGATGGACAGGGAAGGTCCGGGGAGCTGTTTTTT
TRBV6-1,NA,TRBJ1-1,NA,CASSDLRQRTDTEAFF,TGTGCCAGCAGTGACCTAAGACAGCGAACCGACACTGAAGCTTTCTTT
TRBV25-1,few,TRBJ1-1,NA,CASSQTAYTEAFF,TGTGCCAGCAGCCAGACGGCTTACACTGAAGCTTTCTTT
TRBV7-2,many,TRBJ1-1,NA,CASSPRGGLRNTEAFF,TGTGCCAGCAGCCCCCGGGGCGGTCTTCGAAACACTGAAGCTTTCTTT
TRBV5-1,few,TRBJ1-1,TRBD1,CASSLALTGKNTEAFF,TGCGCCAGCAGCTTGGCCCTGACAGGGAAGAACACTGAAGCTTTCTTT
TRBV10-2,few,TRBJ1-1,NA,CASSESAQILNTEAFF,TGCGCCAGCAGTGAGTCGGCCCAGATATTGAACACTGAAGCTTTCTTT
TRBV6-1,NA,TRBJ2-1,NA,CASSEARINYNEQFF,TGTGCCAGCAGTGAAGCGAGGATCAATTACAATGAGCAGTTCTTC
TRBV4-1,NA,TRBJ1-5,NA,CASSPLILGNQPQHF,TGCGCCAGCAGCCCACTAATCCTCGGCAATCAGCCCCAGCATTTT
TRBV4-3,NA,TRBJ2-1,NA,CASSDVGREQFF,TGCGCCAGCAGCGACGTCGGACGTGAGCAGTTCTTC
TRBV7-2,NA,TRBJ1-3,TRBD1,CASSSTGISGNTIYF,TGTGCCAGCAGTTCGACAGGGATCTCTGGAAACACCATATATTTT
TRBV2,NA,TRBJ1-1,TRBD1,CAIGQGTEAFF,TGTGCCATAGGACAGGGTACTGAAGCTTTCTTT
TRBV6-2/TRBV6-3,NA,TRBJ1-2,TRBD1,CASSSFYRDRGGYTF,TGTGCCAGCAGTTCCTTTTACCGGGACAGAGGAGGCTACACCTTC
TRBV4-1,NA,TRBJ2-7,TRBD1,CASSRTGTDPYEQYF,TGCGCCAGCAGCCGTACCGGGACAGATCCCTACGAGCAGTACTTC
TRBV20-1,few,TRBJ2-5,NA,CSARDRVETQYF,TGCAGTGCTAGAGATCGGGTGGAGACCCAGTACTTC
TRBV15,few,TRBJ1-6,NA,CATSREKDQGSPLHF,TGTGCCACCAGCAGAGAGAAGGACCAGGGGTCACCCCTCCACTTT
TRBV5-4,NA,TRBJ2-2,TRBD1,CASSTGQGEGAGEMFF,TGTGCCAGCAGTACCGGACAGGGGGAAGGCGCCGGGGAGATGTTTTTT
TRBV6-5,NA,TRBJ2-7,TRBD2,CASSGTSNSYEQYF,TGTGCCAGCAGCGGGACTAGCAATTCCTACGAGCAGTACTTC
TRBV7-3,many,TRBJ2-2,TRBD1,CASSLGDRGLHTGELFF,TGTGCCAGCAGCTTAGGAGACAGGGGTCTTCACACCGGGGAGCTGTTTTTT
TRBV5-5,few,TRBJ2-7,NA,CASSPGTHISYEQYF,TGTGCCAGCAGCCCCGGGACGCACATCTCCTACGAGCAGTACTTC
TRBV7-2,few,TRBJ2-3,NA,CASSPSTYTDTQYF,TGTGCCAGCAGCCCCTCGACATACACAGATACGCAGTATTTT
TRBV12-3/TRBV12-4,NA,TRBJ1-1,NA,CASSLGIGAGVGTEAFF,TGTGCCAGCAGTTTAGGAATCGGGGCGGGGGTAGGGACTGAAGCTTTCTTT